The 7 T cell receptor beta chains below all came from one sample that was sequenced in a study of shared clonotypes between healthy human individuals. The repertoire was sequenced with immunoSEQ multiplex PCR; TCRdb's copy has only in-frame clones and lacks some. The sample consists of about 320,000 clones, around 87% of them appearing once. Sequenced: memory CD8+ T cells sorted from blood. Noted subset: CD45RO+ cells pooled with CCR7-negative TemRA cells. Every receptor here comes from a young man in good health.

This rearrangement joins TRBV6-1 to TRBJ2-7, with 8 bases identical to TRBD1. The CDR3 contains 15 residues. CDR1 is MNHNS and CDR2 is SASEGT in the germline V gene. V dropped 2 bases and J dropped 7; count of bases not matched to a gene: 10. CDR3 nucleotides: TGTGCCAGCAGTGAATTCCGGCAGGGGGCTGGAGAGCAGTACTTC. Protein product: CASSEFRQGAGEQYF.

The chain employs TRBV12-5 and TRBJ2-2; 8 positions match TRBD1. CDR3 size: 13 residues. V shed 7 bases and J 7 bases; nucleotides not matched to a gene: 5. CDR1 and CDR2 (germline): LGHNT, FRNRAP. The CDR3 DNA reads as TGTGCTAGTGCCCAGGGGGCAGACGGGGAGCTGTTTTTT. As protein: CASAQGADGELFF.

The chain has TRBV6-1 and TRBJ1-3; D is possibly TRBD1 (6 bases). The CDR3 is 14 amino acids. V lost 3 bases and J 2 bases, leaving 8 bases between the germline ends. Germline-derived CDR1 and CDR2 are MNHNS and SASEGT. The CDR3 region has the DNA TGTGCCAGCAGTGACCCAGGGGCTGGAAACACCATATATTTT. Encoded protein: CASSDPGAGNTIYF.

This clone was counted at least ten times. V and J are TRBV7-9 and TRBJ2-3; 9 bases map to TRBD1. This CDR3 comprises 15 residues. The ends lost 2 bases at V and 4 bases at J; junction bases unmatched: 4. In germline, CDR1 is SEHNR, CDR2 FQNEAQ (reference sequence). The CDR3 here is CASSLNRGPSDTQYF. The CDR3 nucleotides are TGTGCCAGCAGCTTAAACAGGGGGCCGTCAGATACGCAGTATTTT.

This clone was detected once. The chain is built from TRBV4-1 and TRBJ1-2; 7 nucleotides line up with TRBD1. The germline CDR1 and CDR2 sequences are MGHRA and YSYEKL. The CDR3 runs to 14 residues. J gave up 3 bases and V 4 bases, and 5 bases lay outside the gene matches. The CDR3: CASSPGQPYYGYTF. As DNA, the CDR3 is TGCGCCAGCAGCCCGGGACAGCCATACTATGGCTACACCTTC.

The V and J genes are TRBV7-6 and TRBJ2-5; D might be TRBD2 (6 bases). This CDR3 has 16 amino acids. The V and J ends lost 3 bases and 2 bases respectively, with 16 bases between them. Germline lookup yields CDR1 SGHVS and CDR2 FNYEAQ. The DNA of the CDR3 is TGTGCCAGCAGCTTGGCGGCCGCTGGGAGGCAAGAGACCCAGTACTTC. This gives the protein CASSLAAAGRQETQYF.

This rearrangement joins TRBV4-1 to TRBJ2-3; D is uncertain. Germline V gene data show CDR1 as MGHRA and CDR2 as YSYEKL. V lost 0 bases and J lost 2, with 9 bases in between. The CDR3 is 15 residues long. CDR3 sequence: CASSQDGDFTDTQYF. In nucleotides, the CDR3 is TGCGCCAGCAGCCAAGATGGGGATTTCACAGATACGCAGTATTTT.